The next 13 T cell receptor beta chains were all read from a single sample in a study of CD8+ T cells in alopecia areata. cDNA reverse transcribed from extracted RNA served as the sequencing template. Using immunoSEQ multiplex PCR, the repertoire was profiled, and TCRdb retains in-frame clones only, with some absent. This repertoire shows 4,000 to 5,500 clones, around 93% found once; its top ten account for 15% to 20%. Treatment reported: oral pan-JAK inhibitor, 5-10 mg twice daily. Alopecia areata patients gave lesional scalp punch biopsies and peripheral blood samples. The sequences come from skin, collected at week 4, from a patient treated with tofacitinib. These receptors all come from a human donor with alopecia areata.

The CDR3 spells CASSPDTGRTNEKLFF. As DNA, the CDR3 is TGTGCCAGCAGCCCTGACACAGGGAGAACTAATGAAAAACTGTTTTTT. The V gene is TRBV9, the J gene TRBJ1-4, with a tentative D call TRBD1 (6 bases). The CDR3 sequence is 16 residues long. Trimming removed 4 bases from V and 1 base from J, with 14 bases in between. Germline CDR1 reads SGDLS; CDR2 reads YYNGEE. Drawing the rest from reference TRBV9 and TRBJ1-4, the complete variable domain is DSGVTQTPKHLITATGQRVTLRCSPRSGDLSVYWYQQSLDQGLQFLIQYYNGEERAKGNILERFSAQQFPDLHSELNLSSLELGDSALYFCASSPDTGRTNEKLFFGSGTQLSVL.

The chain uses TRBV2 and TRBJ2-1, with 8 bases fitting TRBD1. The CDR3 runs 14 residues. CDR1 and CDR2 from the germline V gene are SNHLY and FYNNEI. V trimming: 6 bases; J trimming: 7 bases; junction bases outside the gene matches: 8. CDR3 region: CASRDGQGRNEQFF. The CDR3 DNA reads as TGTGCCAGCAGGGATGGACAGGGAAGGAATGAGCAGTTCTTC.

This clone was picked up one time. The chain carries TRBV7-9 and TRBJ1-2; TRBD1 aligns across 8 bases. The germline CDR1 and CDR2 sequences are SEHNR and FQNEAQ (reference sequence). The CDR3 runs to 12 residues. With V trimmed by 6 bases and J by 8 bases, 5 bases remained unmatched. The CDR3 region has the DNA TGTGCCAGCAGGGCAGGGGGCCGAGGCTACACCTTC. This translates into CASRAGGRGYTF.

The chain uses TRBV25-1 and TRBJ2-5; 10 positions agree with TRBD1. The J segment lost 5 bases and the V segment lost 6 bases, leaving 0 bases of the junction unmatched. Germline CDR1 and CDR2: MGHDK and SYGVNS. The CDR3 is made up of 12 amino acids. CDR3: CASRDRGETQYF. The CDR3 DNA reads as TGTGCCAGCAGGGACAGGGGGGAGACCCAGTACTTC.

This sequence joins TRBV6-5 and TRBJ1-1; tentative D call: TRBD1 (6 bases). The V end lost 3 bases, the J end lost 1 base, and 9 bases lay between the germline ends. The length of the CDR3 is 14 residues. Germline CDR1 and CDR2: MNHEY and SVGAGI. This CDR3 is CASSYGQRNTEAFF. The CDR3 DNA reads TGTGCCAGCAGTTATGGACAGAGGAACACTGAAGCTTTCTTT.

The rearrangement uses TRBV11-2 and TRBJ2-7, with 9 bases matching TRBD1. Looked up from germline, CDR1 is SGHAT and CDR2 is FQNNGV. After removal of 5 bases from V and 3 bases from J, the junction contained 11 bases not matched to a gene. The CDR3 has 16 residues. CDR3 DNA sequence: TGTGCCAGCAGCCCCCATCAAACAGGGGGCATCTACGAGCAGTACTTC. Amino acids: CASSPHQTGGIYEQYF.

This chain links TRBV7-9 with TRBJ2-3; D possibly corresponds to TRBD2 (5 bases). The V end was cut by 1 base, the J end by 6 bases, with 17 bases between. CDR3 length: 16 amino acids. Germline V gene sequence: CDR1 SEHNR, CDR2 FQNEAQ (reference sequence). The CDR3, as DNA: TGTGCCAGCAGCTTAGGAACGGGGAGATCCGGGGATACGCAGTATTTT. Protein product: CASSLGTGRSGDTQYF.

V and J are TRBV30 and TRBJ1-5; D gene unclear. Per the germline V gene, CDR1 is GTSNPN and CDR2 is SVGIG (reference sequence). Trimming shortened V by 2 bases and J by 3 bases, and 5 bases separated the two germline ends. This CDR3 is built from 12 residues. The CDR3 DNA follows: TGTGCCTGGAGTAGGGACAATCAGCCCCAGCATTTT. Translation gives CAWSRDNQPQHF.

This chain uses TRBV6-1 with TRBJ1-1, with D hard to call. The V gene lost 8 bases and the J gene lost 0 bases, with 13 bases spanning the gap. This CDR3 region has 14 residues. Germline values: CDR1 MNHNS, CDR2 SASEGT. The CDR3 DNA reads as TGTGCCAGCCAGGCAGGCTCTATGAACACTGAAGCTTTCTTT. Translation gives CASQAGSMNTEAFF.

V usage is TRBV19 and J usage is TRBJ2-7, with D unclear. The CDR3 runs to 13 residues. Trimming removed 1 base from V and 3 bases from J, with 7 bases in between. CDR1 and CDR2 (germline): LNHDA, SQIVND (reference sequence). The CDR3 region has the DNA TGTGCCAGTAGTATAGCATGGGGCTACGAGCAGTACTTC. Translation gives CASSIAWGYEQYF.

The chain uses TRBV4-2 and TRBJ1-4; D is uncertain. The V gene lost 0 bases and the J gene lost 6 bases, with 11 bases spanning the gap. The germline V gene has CDR1 LGHNA and CDR2 YNFKEQ. The CDR3 is 15 amino acids. CDR3 loop: CASSQEQITDEKLFF. In DNA form, the CDR3 reads TGTGCCAGCAGCCAAGAGCAGATAACAGATGAAAAACTGTTTTTT.

The rearrangement uses TRBV10-3 and TRBJ2-3; 9 bases line up with TRBD1. This CDR3 is 14 amino acids long. V lost 8 bases, J lost 3 bases, and 6 bases stayed unmatched. CDR1 and CDR2 from the germline V gene are ENHRY and SYGVKD. Here the CDR3 reads CAIRKQGATDTQYF. The CDR3 DNA is TGTGCCATCCGAAAACAGGGGGCGACAGATACGCAGTATTTT.

The V gene is TRBV4-3, the J gene TRBJ2-3, with D possibly TRBD2 on 5 matching bases. Trimming stripped 3 bases from V and 4 bases from J, with 8 bases between. CDR1 is LGHNA and CDR2 is YSLEER in the germline V gene. This CDR3 has 13 amino acids. The CDR3 bases are TGCGCCAGCAGCCATACCGGGGCAGATACGCAGTATTTT. This gives the protein CASSHTGADTQYF.